This TCR beta chain was obtained from a study of blood T cell repertoires in COVID-19. The wider study: Collection of acute and convalescent COVID-19 samples took place in the United States, Italy and Spain. T cells, B-cell-depleted T cells, or PBMCs provided the cDNA or gDNA that served as material.

V lost 0 bases to trimming and J lost 8 bases, with 13 bases between them. Germline lookup yields CDR1 MNHNS and CDR2 SASEGT. The CDR3 is made up of 14 amino acids. In the original workflow: Amplification from reference gene primers served as the basis for estimated nucleated cell counts. Assay: immunoSEQ multiplex PCR; the TCRdb copy retains only in-frame clones and omits some. V, J and clone size reflect that table, while D and trimming were determined from the DNA. The sample comprises hundreds of thousands of clones, just under 90% of which are singletons, and approximately 1.8% rests with the top ten. Recruited during active infection, patients (from Seattle) were subsequently followed longitudinally.

This receptor was obtained from a woman aged 25 to 39 with COVID-19, enrolled during active disease. The chain links TRBV6-1 to TRBJ1-2; TRBD1 is a possible D gene (5 bases). The sample taken for sequencing was peripheral blood. In nucleotides, the CDR3 is TGTGCCAGCAGTGAAGCTCGGGGGGATCGGGGCTACACCTTC. It translates to CASSEARGDRGYTF.